This T cell receptor (beta chain) comes out of a study of preoperative IRX-2 immunotherapy in early breast cancer (dated by TCRdb to between 2018 and 2021). With respect to this clone: Its cognate antigen has yet to be identified. Base quality data are lacking; no much larger clone is found one base away.

Library creation used the immunoSEQ multiplex PCR assay. The source is immuneACCESS, and TCRdb retained only in-frame sequences with V and J called. Part of the clones is not carried over; for the studies checked, unresolved V genes explain less than half of this, and the remainder is unexplained. This sample holds around 57,000 clones; approximately 94% were observed only once. In total, the top ten clones hold roughly 1.5% of the sample. This specimen's treatment or condition label, interpreted: preoperative locoregional IRX-2 cytokine immunotherapy. The samples were obtained from a phase Ib study that tested preoperative, locoregional IRX-2 cytokine immunotherapy meant to prime immune responses. Patients with early-stage breast cancer who were given IRX-2 before surgery served as donors. CDR1 and CDR2 are read off the germline V gene as MDHEN and SYDVKM. A distance of 17 bases separates the germline ends of V and J, which lose 6 bases and 6 bases respectively. The cysteine opens and the phenylalanine closes a CDR3 of 15 amino acids. The read is trimmed to its CDR3 DNA, 45 bases read in frame from base 1.

Sampling was done from a patient treated with IRX-2 immunotherapy. This chain joins TRBV28 to TRBJ1-4; a tentative D match to TRBD1 spans 6 bases. This sequence originates from a human donor with breast cancer. The DNA is as follows: TGTGCCAGCAGCTCCCTCGACAGGATTGATGAAAAACTGTTTTTT. It encodes CASSSLDRIDEKLFF. The full variable domain, with segments outside the CDR3 supplied by the reference TRBV28 and TRBJ1-4 proteins, appears as DVKVTQSSRYLVKRTGEKVFLECVQDMDHENMFWYRQDPGLGLRLIYFSYDVKMKEKGDIPEGYSVSREKKERFSLILESASTNQTSMYLCASSSLDRIDEKLFFGSGTQLSVL.